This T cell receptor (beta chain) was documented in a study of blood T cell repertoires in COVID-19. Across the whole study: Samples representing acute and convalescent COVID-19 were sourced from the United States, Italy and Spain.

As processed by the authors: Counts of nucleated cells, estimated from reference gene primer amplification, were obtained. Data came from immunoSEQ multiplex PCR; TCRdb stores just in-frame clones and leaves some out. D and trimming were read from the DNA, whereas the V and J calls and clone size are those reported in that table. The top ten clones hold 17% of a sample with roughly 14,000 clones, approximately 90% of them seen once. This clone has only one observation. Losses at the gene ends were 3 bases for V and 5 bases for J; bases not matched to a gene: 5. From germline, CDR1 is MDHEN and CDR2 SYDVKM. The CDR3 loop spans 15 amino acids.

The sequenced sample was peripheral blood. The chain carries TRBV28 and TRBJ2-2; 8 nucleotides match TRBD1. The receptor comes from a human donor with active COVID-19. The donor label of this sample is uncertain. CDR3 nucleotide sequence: TGTGCCAGCAGTTTGGCAGGGGGCCGGACCGGGGAGCTGTTTTTT. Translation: CASSLAGGRTGELFF.